This T cell receptor (beta chain) was found in a study of blood T cell repertoires in COVID-19 (dated by TCRdb to the early 2020s). Notes on the research overall: Samples from collaborators originated in the United States, Italy and Spain and spanned both the acute and convalescent phases of COVID-19. The prospective study material was composed of cDNA or gDNA derived from T cells, B-cell-depleted T cells, or PBMCs. Subjects who had been exposed to COVID-19, were actively infected with it, or had recovered from it provided the deeply sampled blood TCRbeta repertoires that made up the dataset. The repertoires were made available in a free public database intended to serve as a resource for research on the immune response to SARS-CoV-2. Samples were obtained from the ongoing ImmuneRACE study (first 160 participants) and from 1,254 subjects provided by 6 global collaborators. Nearly every sample came with metadata listing a de-identified subject ID, COVID-19 status, age in years and sex. HLA class I and class II types, where available, came from metadata supplied by the sample provider rather than from assay-based typing.

A second Seattle source provided samples from volunteer blood donors who had recovered from COVID-19. The collaborating institutions used their own protocols to collect whole blood in K2EDTA tubes. Collaborator samples were shipped for TCRbeta analysis as frozen whole blood, isolated PBMCs, or DNA extracted from either sample type. Regarding this clone: It has no known antigen specificity. Qualities for individual bases were not recorded, and no much larger clone is one base off.

Paper-wide results and their limitations: The amount of clinical and demographic metadata varied by source and participant and was provided uncurated.

The germline V gene (reference sequence) yields MNHEY for CDR1 and SMNVEV for CDR2. Germline trimming amounts to 6 bases on V and 4 bases on J, with 8 as the count of junction bases outside the gene matches. The CDR3 measures 15 amino acids from cysteine to phenylalanine. Only CDR3 DNA remains: 45 bases, in frame from the first base. TCRbeta CDR3 regions were amplified from genomic DNA by means of the immunoSEQ Assay, a bias-controlled multiplex PCR. Turning to the authors' computational methods: The number of nucleated cells in each sample was estimated by amplification of reference gene primers within the assay. To quantify the absolute abundance of each unique TCRbeta CDR3 rearrangement, sequence reads were collapsed and filtered. For each sample, productive Simpson clonality was calculated as the square root of Simpson's diversity index over productive rearrangements. TCRdb provides this immuneACCESS table in a form limited to in-frame rearrangements. Some clones are lacking; in checked studies, under half of them reflect an unresolved V gene, and why the rest are absent is not known. The DNA was the basis for D and trimming; V, J and clone size are from that table. The sample yields about 220,000 clones; 70% to 90% were counted once. The ten largest clonotypes hold 2.9% of the sample.

The receptor was derived from a man aged 50 to 60 who had recovered from COVID-19. The sequenced material came from peripheral blood. The V gene is TRBV27 and the J gene is TRBJ2-2, and 7 junction bases match TRBD1. The nucleotide sequence reads as follows: TGTGCCAGCAGCCCCCTGTGGGACAGCACCGGGGAGCTGTTTTTT. This encodes CASSPLWDSTGELFF.